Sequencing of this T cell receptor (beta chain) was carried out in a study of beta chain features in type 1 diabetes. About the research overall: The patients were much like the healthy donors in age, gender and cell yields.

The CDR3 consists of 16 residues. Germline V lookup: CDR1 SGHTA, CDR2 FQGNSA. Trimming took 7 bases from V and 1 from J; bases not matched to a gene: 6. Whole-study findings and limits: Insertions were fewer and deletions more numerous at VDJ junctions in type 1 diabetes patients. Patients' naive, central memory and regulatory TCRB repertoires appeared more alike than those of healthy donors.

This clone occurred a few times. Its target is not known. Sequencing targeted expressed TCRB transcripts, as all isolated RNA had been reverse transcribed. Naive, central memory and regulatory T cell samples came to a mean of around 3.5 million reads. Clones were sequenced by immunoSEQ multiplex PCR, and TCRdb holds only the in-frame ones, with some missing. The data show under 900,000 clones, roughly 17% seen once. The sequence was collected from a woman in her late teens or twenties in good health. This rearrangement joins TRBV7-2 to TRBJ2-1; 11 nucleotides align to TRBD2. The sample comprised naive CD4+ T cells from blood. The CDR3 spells CASTPGLAVSYNEQFF. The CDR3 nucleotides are TGTGCCAGCACCCCGGGACTAGCGGTTTCCTACAATGAGCAGTTCTTC.